These 32 T cell receptor beta chains share one sample of origin, sequenced in a study of T cells in Graves' hyperthyroidism and ophthalmopathy. The investigators amplified TCR beta CDR3 regions from RNA transcripts. Carried out on the TCR CDR3, a first-round RT-PCR used the HTBI primer set. Using its own MiXCR run on the multiplex PCR reads, TCRdb lists one record per CDR3 protein. The sample yields about 610,000 distinct CDR3 sequences, around 45% seen once. Sequencing was carried out using peripheral blood or thyroid tissue (not recorded which). Receptors originate from a woman aged 18-29 years with Graves' hyperthyroidism.

The table lists this clonotype with many counts. This chain joins TRBV29-1 and TRBJ2-5; 9 nucleotides match TRBD2. Losses at the gene ends were 2 bases for V and 5 bases for J; bases not matched to a gene: 6. Germline lookup yields CDR1 SQVTM and CDR2 ANQGSEA. CDR3 length: 14 amino acids. The CDR3 spells CSVELAGGPETQYF. CDR3 DNA: TGCAGCGTTGAACTTGCGGGAGGGCCGGAGACCCAGTACTTC.

This clonotype was picked up many times. This chain links TRBV7-2 with TRBJ1-2; D not resolved. CDR1 and CDR2 (germline): SGHTA, FQGNSA. This CDR3 has 13 amino acids. The V end lost 3 bases, the J end lost 5 bases, and 10 bases lay between the germline ends. The CDR3 DNA is TGTGCCAGCAGCTTCGCCGGGGAGTATGGCTACACCTTC. It translates to CASSFAGEYGYTF.

The rearrangement links TRBV2 to TRBJ2-3; a weak D match, TRBD1 (5 bases). Trimming stripped 6 bases from V and 4 bases from J, with 17 bases between. This CDR3 region has 15 residues. Germline-derived CDR1 and CDR2 are SNHLY and FYNNEI. CDR3 loop: CASSTLQGSPDTQYF. DNA for the CDR3: TGTGCCAGCAGCACCCTCCAGGGCTCACCAGATACGCAGTATTTT.

The chain links TRBV24-1 to TRBJ2-3, with 7 bases that match TRBD2. J lost 8 bases, V lost 1 base, and 2 bases had no gene match. The CDR3 has 13 amino acids. Per germline, CDR1 KGHDR and CDR2 SFDVKD. CDR3 bases: TGTGCCACCAGTGATTTCGGGGAGGGTACGCAGTATTTT. Amino acid sequence: CATSDFGEGTQYF.

Points on this clonotype: At one boundary the junction diverges from the germline segment, which might be a read error. The chain couples TRBV7-2 to TRBJ1-3, with unresolved D. The CDR3 extends over 15 amino acids. Germline V gene sequence: CDR1 SGHTA, CDR2 FQGNSA. CDR3 amino acids: CAISQDPANGNTIYF. For the CDR3, the DNA is TGTGCCATCAGCCAGGACCCAGCAAATGGAAACACCATATACTTT.

Concerning this clonotype itself: Since the CDR3 does not end with the conserved phenylalanine or tryptophan, this likely comes from a read error. The DNA is left out, because the CDR3 cannot be placed on it with certainty; the CDR3 is given as TCRdb lists it. The genes are TRBV14 and TRBJ2-7; whether TRBD2, the table's D call, matches the DNA was not checked. CDR1 SGHDN and CDR2 FVKESK come from the germline V gene. The CDR3 spans 9 residues, counting both ends. This chain's CDR3 is CASSQDPAG.

Worth noting for this clonotype: A single base separates this from a much larger clone, so it may be a read error. The V and J genes are TRBV3-1 and TRBJ2-7; D not resolved. This CDR3 is 14 amino acids long. The germline V gene has CDR1 LGHDT and CDR2 YNNKEL (reference sequence). The CDR3 DNA sequence: TGTGCCAGCAGCCAAGATGCTCACACCTACGATCAGTACTTC. Encoded protein: CASSQDAHTYDQYF.

This clonotype was recorded many times. The chain uses TRBV7-9 and TRBJ1-5; 9 nucleotides agree with TRBD1. Germline trimming cut 6 bases from V and 5 bases from J; bases unmatched to any gene: 8. The CDR3 length is 15 residues. Germline V lookup: CDR1 SEHNR, CDR2 FQNEAQ (reference sequence). The chain's CDR3 is CASRAGTGLDQPQHF. DNA of the CDR3: TGTGCCAGCAGGGCTGGGACAGGGTTAGATCAGCCCCAGCATTTT.

DNA for the CDR3: TGCAGTGCTAGAGAGCCTAGCGGGAAGGGAGCGACCCAGTACTTC. It translates to CSAREPSGKGATQYF. The V and J genes are TRBV20-1 and TRBJ2-5; 9 bases line up with TRBD2. J gave up 7 bases and V 0 bases, and 9 bases lay outside the gene matches. Looked up from germline, CDR1 is DFQATT and CDR2 is SNEGSKA (reference sequence). The CDR3 runs 15 residues.

For this clonotype: This could be a read error, since a much larger clone is one nucleotide away. The chain employs TRBV20-1 and TRBJ2-7, with D perhaps given as TRBD1 or TRBD2 (5 bases each). Germline-derived CDR1 and CDR2 are DFQATT and SNEGSKA (reference sequence). Between the trimmed V and J ends, which lost 2 bases and 3 bases, there was a span of 14 bases. The CDR3 sequence is 14 residues long. CDR3 coding DNA: TGCAGTGCTAGAAACCCGGGGACGGGCTACGAGCAGTACTTC. This gives the protein CSARNPGTGYEQYF.

V gene TRBV7-9 combines with J gene TRBJ1-6; D unclear. Germline lookup yields CDR1 SEHNR and CDR2 FQNEAQ (reference sequence). This CDR3 is built from 14 residues. Trimming removed 1 base from V and 10 bases from J, with 11 bases in between. The CDR3 region has the DNA TGTGCCAGCAGCTTAGTCGGGAGTAGGTCACCCCTCCACTTT. Protein sequence: CASSLVGSRSPLHF.

This clonotype occurred many times. Here the CDR3 DNA reads TGCGCCAGCAGTCAGGACTTTAACACTGAAGCTTTCTTT. Encoded protein: CASSQDFNTEAFF. The genes are TRBV5-1 and TRBJ1-1, with D unclear. Germline CDR1 is SGHRS and CDR2 is YFSETQ. V lost 5 bases and J lost 2, with 10 bases in between. The CDR3 has 13 residues.

At least ten counts were recorded for this clonotype. The J gene is TRBJ1-3, the V gene TRBV20-1, with TRBD1 matching over 9 bases. The CDR3 contains 14 residues. The germline V gene encodes CDR1 DFQATT and CDR2 SNEGSKA (reference sequence). V shed 5 bases and J 0 bases; nucleotides not matched to a gene: 2. For the CDR3, the DNA is TGCAGTGCTTGGACAGGGGCCTCTGGAAACACCATATATTTT. This sequence encodes CSAWTGASGNTIYF.

As for this clonotype: At one of its ends the junction is not consistent with the germline gene, which may arise from a read error. V is TRBV12-3 or TRBV12-4 and J is TRBJ2-5; D not resolved. The CDR3 runs 11 residues. CDR3 coding DNA: TGTGCCAGCAGCTCTATGGAGACCCGGTACTTC. Protein: CASSSMETRYF.

This clonotype was detected once. The chain carries TRBV15 and TRBJ2-6; D not certain. Trimming shortened V by 4 bases and J by 4 bases, and 5 bases separated the two germline ends. The CDR3 runs 13 residues. The germline CDR1 and CDR2 sequences are LNHNV and YYDKDF (reference sequence). CDR3 in DNA: TGTGCCACCAGCAAAACAGGGGCCAACGTCCTGACTTTC. It specifies CATSKTGANVLTF.

This clonotype was counted at least ten times. V and J are TRBV20-1 and TRBJ1-5; D is uncertain. The CDR3 loop spans 12 amino acids. The ends were cut back, 3 bases at V and 6 bases at J, with 9 bases in the middle. Germline-derived CDR1 and CDR2 are DFQATT and SNEGSKA (reference sequence). CDR3 amino acids: CSARVLGQPQHF. As DNA, the CDR3 is TGCAGTGCTAGGGTTCTTGGTCAGCCCCAGCATTTT.

This clonotype was seen many times. J is TRBJ2-5 and V is TRBV7-9; weak D call: TRBD1 (6 bases). The CDR3 length is 15 residues. Germline V CDR1 and CDR2: SEHNR, FQNEAQ (reference sequence). V gave up 4 bases and J gave up 2 bases, with 14 bases separating them. Here the CDR3 DNA reads TGTGCCAGCAGCTCATCGGGACACTTACAAGAGACCCAGTACTTC. It yields the protein CASSSSGHLQETQYF.

The sample holds one count of this clonotype. The final CDR3 position lacks the conserved phenylalanine or tryptophan, pointing to a likely read error. The DNA is left out, because the CDR3 cannot be placed on it with certainty; the CDR3 is given as TCRdb lists it. V is TRBV14 and J is TRBJ1-4. Germline CDR1 reads SGHDN; CDR2 reads FVKESK. The CDR3 totals 9 residues, both ends included. The chain's CDR3 is CASSQWQDY.

This clonotype was counted at least ten times. The V and J genes are TRBV7-2 and TRBJ2-5; D assignment may be TRBD1 or TRBD2 (5 bases each). This CDR3 spans 15 amino acids. V lost 5 bases, J lost 4 bases, and 17 bases lay in between. CDR1 is SGHTA, CDR2 FQGNSA, per germline. The CDR3 reads CASSVDVRDAETQYF. CDR3 coding DNA: TGTGCCAGCAGCGTTGACGTCCGGGACGCAGAGACCCAGTACTTC.

In its sample, this clonotype was seen many times. V is TRBV29-1 and J is TRBJ2-7, with 13 nucleotides matching TRBD2. Germline V gives CDR1 SQVTM, CDR2 ANQGSEA. The CDR3 sequence is 13 residues long. The CDR3 DNA reads TGCAGTGTCGGGACTAGCGGGAACTACGAGCAGTACTTC. Its protein product is CSVGTSGNYEQYF.

CDR3 in amino acids: CASRVAVYSGNTF. CDR3 nucleotides: TGTGCCAGCAGAGTCGCAGTCTACTCTGGAAACACCTTC. V is TRBV7-2 and J is TRBJ1-2; D is unresolved. Trimming stripped 6 bases from V and 12 bases from J, with 20 bases between. The germline V gene has CDR1 SGHTA and CDR2 FQGNSA. CDR3 length: 13 residues.

This sequence joins TRBV2 and TRBJ2-5; TRBD2 agrees at 11 bases. The germline V gene has CDR1 SNHLY and CDR2 FYNNEI. After removal of 4 bases from V and 5 bases from J, the junction contained 0 bases not matched to a gene. CDR3 length equals 13 residues. The CDR3 loop reads CASSGTSGETQYF. The CDR3 DNA reads as TGTGCCAGCAGTGGGACTAGCGGGGAGACCCAGTACTTC.

The chain is built from TRBV2 and TRBJ2-1, with D hard to call. Trimming took 1 base from V and 8 from J, leaving 9 bases between them. The germline CDR1 and CDR2 sequences are SNHLY and FYNNEI. The CDR3 is 13 residues long. This CDR3 reads CASSEGSMYEQFF. The CDR3 DNA reads as TGTGCCAGCAGTGAAGGGTCGATGTATGAGCAGTTCTTC.

This clonotype was recorded many times. The DNA for the CDR3 is TGTGCCAGCAGTGAATTGGCAGATGGAAACACCATATATTTT. This sequence encodes CASSELADGNTIYF. The chain links TRBV25-1 to TRBJ1-3, with D unresolved. The CDR3 extends over 14 amino acids. Between the trimmed V and J ends, which lost 1 base and 3 bases, there was a span of 7 bases. From germline, CDR1 is MGHDK and CDR2 SYGVNS.

V usage is TRBV24-1 and J usage is TRBJ2-5; 9 bases align to TRBD2. This CDR3 region has 16 residues. With 10 bases clipped from V and 2 bases from J, the junction kept 13 bases outside the gene matches. Germline V gene sequence: CDR1 KGHDR, CDR2 SFDVKD. CDR3 loop: CATRFGASGVQETQYF. CDR3 coding DNA: TGTGCCACGCGCTTCGGGGCTAGCGGGGTTCAAGAGACCCAGTACTTC.

Remarks on this clonotype: It may be a read error: a sequence one base away is much more abundant. The chain combines TRBV30 with TRBJ2-7; D not resolved. CDR3 length: 13 residues. The germline V and J ends were trimmed by 1 base and 8 bases, with 15 bases remaining between them. Germline-derived CDR1 and CDR2 are GTSNPN and SVGIG (reference sequence). The CDR3 region has the DNA TGTGCCTGGAGTGCCTCCCCTAGGTACAAGCAGTACTTC. It translates to CAWSASPRYKQYF.

The chain is built from TRBV12-3 or TRBV12-4 and TRBJ1-2; D is unclear. The CDR3 contains 11 residues. Trimming pared 6 bases from V and 8 bases from J, leaving 10 bases between. CDR3 loop: CASRTSGGYTF. The CDR3 bases are TGTGCCAGCAGGACTAGCGGAGGCTACACCTTC.

This clonotype was detected once. No conserved phenylalanine or tryptophan is present at the end of the CDR3, so a read error is the likely explanation. The DNA is left out, because the CDR3 cannot be placed on it with certainty; the CDR3 is given as TCRdb lists it. The V call is TRBV7-3, the J call TRBJ1-3. Per germline, CDR1 SGHTA and CDR2 FQGTGA. The CDR3 spans 11 amino acids, including both terminal residues. CDR3 loop: CASSLGRPGLA.

V and J are TRBV7-3 and TRBJ2-7; TRBD2 matches 10 bases. The V and J ends lost 3 bases and 6 bases, in that order; junction bases with no gene match: 5. This CDR3 is 14 amino acids long. From germline, CDR1 is SGHTA and CDR2 FQGTGA. CDR3 in amino acids: CASSLLAGEVEQYF. The CDR3 DNA reads as TGTGCCAGCAGCTTGCTAGCGGGAGAGGTCGAGCAGTACTTC. Supplemented by reference TRBV7-3 and TRBJ2-7, the full variable domain reads GAGVSQTPSNKVTEKGKYVELRCDPISGHTALYWYRQSLGQGPEFLIYFQGTGAADDSGLPNDRFFAVRPEGSVSTLKIQRTERGDSAVYLCASSLLAGEVEQYFGPGTRLTVT.

Remarks on this clonotype: The limits of the CDR3 on the DNA are not certain, so only TCRdb's listed CDR3 is given. This chain connects TRBV7-4 to TRBJ1-4; TRBD1, the D gene given by the table, was not confirmed from the DNA. The CDR3 is made up of 17 amino acids, end residues included. CDR1 SGHVT and CDR2 SQSDAQ come from the germline V gene. The CDR3 loop is CASSILARGKAVKNCFF.

About this clonotype itself: A read error may be the cause here, since a much bigger clone is one base away. The J gene is TRBJ2-7, the V gene TRBV7-6; TRBD1 might be the D (5 bases). V was clipped by 11 bases and J by 0 bases, with 5 bases between them. From germline, CDR1 is SGHVS and CDR2 FNYEAQ. There are 10 residues in the CDR3. CDR3 in DNA: TGTGCCGACAGCTCCTACGAGCAGTACTTC. This sequence encodes CADSSYEQYF.

The sample holds many counts of this clonotype. The chain carries TRBV7-9 and TRBJ2-7; 9 bases match TRBD2. Trimming cost V 5 bases and J 1 base; bases outside gene matches: 24. In germline, CDR1 is SEHNR, CDR2 FQNEAQ (reference sequence). This CDR3 region has 21 residues. The CDR3 bases are TGTGCCAGCAGCGATTATGGACCAACCCGACCTAGCGGGGCGGAGTCCTACGAGCAGTACTTC. This translates into CASSDYGPTRPSGAESYEQYF. The variable domain in full, with the rest retrieved from reference TRBV7-9 and TRBJ2-7, is DTGVSQNPRHKITKRGQNVTFRCDPISEHNRLYWYRQTLGQGPEFLTYFQNEAQLEKSRLLSDRFSAERPKGSFSTLEIQRTEQGDSAMYLCASSDYGPTRPSGAESYEQYFGPGTRLTVT.